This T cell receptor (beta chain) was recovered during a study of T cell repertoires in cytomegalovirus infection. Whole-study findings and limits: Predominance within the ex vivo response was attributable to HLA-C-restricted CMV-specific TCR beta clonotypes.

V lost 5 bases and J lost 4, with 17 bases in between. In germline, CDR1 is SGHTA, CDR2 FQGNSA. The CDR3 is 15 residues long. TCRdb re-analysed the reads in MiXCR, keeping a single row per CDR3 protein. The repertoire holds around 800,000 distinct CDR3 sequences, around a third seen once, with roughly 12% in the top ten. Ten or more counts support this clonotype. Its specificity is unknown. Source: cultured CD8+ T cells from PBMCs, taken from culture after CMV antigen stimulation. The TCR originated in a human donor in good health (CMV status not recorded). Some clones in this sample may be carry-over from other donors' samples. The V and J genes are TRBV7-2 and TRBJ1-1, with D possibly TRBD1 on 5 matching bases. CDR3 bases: TGTGCCAGCAGCGCCTACGACAATAGGGGCACTGAAGCTTTCTTT. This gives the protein CASSAYDNRGTEAFF. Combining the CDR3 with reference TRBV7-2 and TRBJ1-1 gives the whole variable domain GAGVSQSPSNKVTEKGKDVELRCDPISGHTALYWYRQSLGQGLEFLIYFQGNSAPDKSGLPSDRFSAERTGGSVSTLTIQRTQQEDSAVYLCASSAYDNRGTEAFFGQGTRLTVV.